This T cell receptor (beta chain) comes out of a study of blood T cell repertoires in COVID-19. Study details: Material from acute and convalescent COVID-19 was sourced from the United States, Italy and Spain.

Trimming took 4 bases from V and 2 from J, leaving 11 bases between them. This CDR3 is built from 14 residues. Germline CDR1 and CDR2: SEHNR and FQNEAQ (reference sequence). Data came from immunoSEQ multiplex PCR; TCRdb stores just in-frame clones and leaves some out. There are fewer than 300,000 clones in the sample; roughly 86% occur only once, and around 9.1% lies in the top ten. The TCR comes from a man aged 40-55 years who had recovered from COVID-19. The rearrangement uses TRBV7-9 and TRBJ1-2, with D perhaps TRBD1 (5 bases). The sequenced material came from peripheral blood. The chain's CDR3 is CASSSRQPNYGYTF. CDR3 DNA: TGTGCCAGCAGCTCGAGACAGCCAAACTATGGCTACACCTTC.